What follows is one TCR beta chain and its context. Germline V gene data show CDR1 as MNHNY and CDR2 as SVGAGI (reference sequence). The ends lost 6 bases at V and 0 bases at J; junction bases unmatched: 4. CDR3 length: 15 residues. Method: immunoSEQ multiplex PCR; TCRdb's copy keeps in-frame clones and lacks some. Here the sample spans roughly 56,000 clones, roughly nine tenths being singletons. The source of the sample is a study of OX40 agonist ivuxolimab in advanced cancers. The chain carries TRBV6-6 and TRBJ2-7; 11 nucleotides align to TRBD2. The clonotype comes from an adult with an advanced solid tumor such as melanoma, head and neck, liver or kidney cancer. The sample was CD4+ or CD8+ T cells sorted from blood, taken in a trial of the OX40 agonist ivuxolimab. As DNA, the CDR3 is TGTGCCAGCAGACGACTAGCGGGGTCCTCCTACGAGCAGTACTTC. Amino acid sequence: CASRRLAGSSYEQYF.